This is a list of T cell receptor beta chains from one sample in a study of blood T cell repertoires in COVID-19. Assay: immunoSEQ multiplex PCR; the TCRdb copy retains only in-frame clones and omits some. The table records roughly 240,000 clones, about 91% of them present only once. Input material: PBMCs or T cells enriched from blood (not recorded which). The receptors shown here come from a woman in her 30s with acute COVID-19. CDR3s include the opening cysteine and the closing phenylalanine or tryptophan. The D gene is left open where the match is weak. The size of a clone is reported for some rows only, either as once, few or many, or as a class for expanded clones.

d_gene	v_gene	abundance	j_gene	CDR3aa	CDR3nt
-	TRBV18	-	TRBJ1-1	CASSPPTDSIGAFF	TGTGCCAGCTCACCCCCTACCGACAGCATTGGAGCTTTCTTT
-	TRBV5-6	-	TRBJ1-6	CASSSTGLNSPLHF	TGTGCCAGCAGCTCGACAGGTCTTAATTCACCCCTCCACTTT
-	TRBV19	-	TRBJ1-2	CASSIQHHRERLDYGYTF	TGTGCCAGTAGTATCCAACACCACAGGGAAAGGTTGGACTATGGCTACACCTTC
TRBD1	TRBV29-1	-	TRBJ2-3	CSANRGPDTQYF	TGCAGCGCGAACAGGGGTCCAGATACGCAGTATTTT
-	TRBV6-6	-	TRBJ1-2	CASSPADYGYTF	TGTGCCAGCAGCCCGGCGGACTATGGCTACACCTTC
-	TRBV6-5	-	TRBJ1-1	CASMGLNTEAFF	TGTGCCAGCATGGGGCTGAACACTGAAGCTTTCTTT
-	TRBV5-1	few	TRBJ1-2	CASSFTQDSNGYTF	TGCGCCAGCAGCTTTACGCAGGACTCAAATGGCTACACCTTC
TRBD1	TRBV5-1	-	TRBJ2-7	CASRPGTAAYEQYF	TGCGCCAGCAGGCCCGGGACAGCGGCCTACGAGCAGTACTTC
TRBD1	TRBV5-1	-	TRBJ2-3	CASSLGSSGGAGSTDTQYF	TGCGCCAGCAGCTTGGGCTCTTCAGGGGGCGCGGGAAGCACAGATACGCAGTATTTT
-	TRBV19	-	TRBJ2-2	CASSIRFLNTGELFF	TGTGCCAGTAGTATACGTTTCCTTAACACCGGGGAGCTGTTTTTT
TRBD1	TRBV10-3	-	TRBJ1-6	CAIRITGQDNSPLHF	TGTGCCATCAGGATAACGGGACAGGATAATTCACCCCTCCACTTT
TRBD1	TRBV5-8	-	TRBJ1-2	CASSLGQGEGYGYTF	TGTGCCAGCAGCTTGGGACAGGGTGAAGGCTATGGCTACACCTTC
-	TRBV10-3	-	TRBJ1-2	CAISDIGSDSTNYGYTF	TGTGCCATCAGTGACATAGGCTCCGACTCGACTAACTATGGCTACACCTTC
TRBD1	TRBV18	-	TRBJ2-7	CASSPPGRGNYEQYF	TGTGCCAGCTCACCACCGGGCAGGGGGAACTACGAGCAGTACTTC
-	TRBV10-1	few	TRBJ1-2	CASSESSGGGYTF	TGCGCCAGCAGTGAGTCGTCAGGTGGCGGCTACACCTTC
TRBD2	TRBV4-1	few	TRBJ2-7	CASSQGLAGPEQYF	TGCGCCAGCAGCCAAGGGCTAGCGGGGCCGGAGCAGTACTTC
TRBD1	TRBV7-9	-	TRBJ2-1	CASSSSDRGFYNEQFF	TGTGCCAGCAGCTCCTCAGACAGGGGCTTCTACAATGAGCAGTTCTTC
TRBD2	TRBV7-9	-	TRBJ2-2	CASSLALEGAGTTGELFF	TGTGCCAGCAGCTTGGCCCTCGAGGGAGCGGGGACCACCGGGGAGCTGTTTTTT
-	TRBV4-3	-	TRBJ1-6	CASSQALGSPLHF	TGCGCCAGCAGCCAAGCGCTAGGTTCACCCCTCCACTTT
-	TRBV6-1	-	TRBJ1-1	CASSLAGTEAFF	TGTGCCAGCAGCCTAGCGGGCACTGAAGCTTTCTTT
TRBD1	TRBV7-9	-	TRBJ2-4	CAIAPEDRVISKNIQYF	TGTGCCATCGCTCCCGAAGACAGGGTTATTTCCAAAAACATTCAGTACTTC
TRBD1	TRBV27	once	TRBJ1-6	CASKWDSYSPLHF	TGTGCCAGCAAGTGGGACAGCTATTCACCCCTCCACTTT
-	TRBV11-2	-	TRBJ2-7	CASSSDISYEQYF	TGTGCCAGCAGCTCTGACATATCCTACGAGCAGTACTTC
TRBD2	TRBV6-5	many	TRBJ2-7	CASSPGTSTPDEQYF	TGTGCCAGCAGCCCCGGGACTAGCACACCGGACGAGCAGTACTTC
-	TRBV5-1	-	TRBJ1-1	CASSPVAGAEAFF	TGCGCCAGCAGCCCCGTGGCAGGGGCTGAAGCTTTCTTT
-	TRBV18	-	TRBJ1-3	CASSSDFSGNTIYF	TGTGCCAGCTCCTCGGACTTCTCTGGAAACACCATATATTTT
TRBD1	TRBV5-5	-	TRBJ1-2	CASSSTSGQIYGYTF	TGTGCCAGCAGCTCTACCTCGGGACAGATCTATGGCTACACCTTC
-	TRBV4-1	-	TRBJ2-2	CASSHRSGANTGELFF	TGCGCCAGCAGCCATCGTAGCGGAGCGAACACCGGGGAGCTGTTTTTT
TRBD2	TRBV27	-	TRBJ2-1	CAIQGGNEQFF	TGTGCCATCCAGGGAGGGAATGAGCAGTTCTTC
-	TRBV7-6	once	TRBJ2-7	CASSPLPYEQYF	TGTGCCAGCAGCCCCCTCCCCTACGAGCAGTACTTC
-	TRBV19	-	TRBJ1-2	CASRERGHYGYTF	TGTGCCAGTAGGGAAAGGGGCCACTATGGCTACACCTTC
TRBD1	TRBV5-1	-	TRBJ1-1	CASSSETGALGTEAFF	TGCGCCAGCAGCTCGGAGACAGGGGCACTCGGCACTGAAGCTTTCTTT
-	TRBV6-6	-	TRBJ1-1	CASSYPLPSEQTAFF	TGTGCCAGCAGTTACCCGTTACCGTCCGAACAGACGGCTTTCTTT
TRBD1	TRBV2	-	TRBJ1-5	CASSRDRGRQPQHF	TGTGCCAGCAGTCGGGACAGGGGGCGGCAGCCCCAGCATTTT
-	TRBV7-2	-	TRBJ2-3	CASSATGFSTDTQYF	TGTGCCAGCAGCGCAACAGGGTTTAGCACAGATACGCAGTATTTT
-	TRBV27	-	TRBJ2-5	CASSRGVGGIGTQYF	TGTGCCAGCAGCCGGGGCGTCGGGGGAATTGGGACCCAGTACTTC
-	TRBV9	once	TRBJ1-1	CASSKLTGLNTEAFF	TGTGCCAGCAGCAAGTTGACAGGCTTAAACACTGAAGCTTTCTTT
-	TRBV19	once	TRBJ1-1	CASIPGGARTEAFF	TGTGCCAGTATCCCGGGAGGGGCTCGCACTGAAGCTTTCTTT
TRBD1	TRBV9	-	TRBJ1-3	CASSVGSGTASGNTIYF	TGTGCCAGCAGCGTTGGGAGTGGGACAGCCTCTGGAAACACCATATATTTT
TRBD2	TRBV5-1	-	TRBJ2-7	CASSLGLAGGKKLYEQYF	TGCGCCAGCAGCTTAGGACTAGCGGGGGGGAAGAAACTATACGAGCAGTACTTC
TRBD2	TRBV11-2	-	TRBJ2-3	CASSTRLAVGTDTQYF	TGTGCCAGCAGCACCCGACTAGCGGTAGGCACAGATACGCAGTATTTT
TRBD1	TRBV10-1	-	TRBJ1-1	CASSGQGDGTEAFF	TGCGCCAGCAGTGGTCAGGGGGACGGGACTGAAGCTTTCTTT
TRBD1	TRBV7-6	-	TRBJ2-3	CASSPPNRGMDTQYF	TGTGCCAGCAGCCCACCGAACAGGGGGATGGATACGCAGTATTTT
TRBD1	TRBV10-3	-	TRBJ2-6	CAISGQGGPGANVLTF	TGTGCCATCAGCGGACAGGGAGGCCCTGGGGCCAACGTCCTGACTTTC
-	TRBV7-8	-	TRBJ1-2	CASSLTGSSYGYTF	TGTGCCAGCAGCCTCACCGGTTCCTCCTATGGCTACACCTTC
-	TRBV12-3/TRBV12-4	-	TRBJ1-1	CASSPPGRVEAFF	TGTGCCAGCAGTCCCCCAGGGAGGGTTGAAGCTTTCTTT
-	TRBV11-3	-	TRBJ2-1	CASSLAPSNEQFF	TGTGCCAGCAGCTTAGCCCCATCAAATGAGCAGTTCTTC
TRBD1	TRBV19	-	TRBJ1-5	CATTRTGGLSNQPQHF	TGTGCCACTACTAGGACAGGGGGCTTGAGCAATCAGCCCCAGCATTTT
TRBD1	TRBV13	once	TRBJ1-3	CASKTPTGGNTIYF	TGTGCCAGCAAAACACCGACAGGGGGGAACACCATATATTTT
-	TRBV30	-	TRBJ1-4	CAWSRRRATNEKLFF	TGTGCCTGGAGTCGCAGGCGAGCAACTAATGAAAAACTGTTTTTT
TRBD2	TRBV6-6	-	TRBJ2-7	CATRLAGNYEQYF	TGTGCCACCAGACTAGCGGGGAACTACGAGCAGTACTTC
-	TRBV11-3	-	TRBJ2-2	CASSLSSWNIGAGELFF	TGTGCCAGCAGCTTAAGTTCCTGGAACATCGGGGCCGGGGAGCTGTTTTTT
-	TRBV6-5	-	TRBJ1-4	CASSYSSSTTNEKLFF	TGTGCCAGCAGTTACTCGTCTAGTACAACTAATGAAAAACTGTTTTTT
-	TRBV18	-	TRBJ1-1	CASSPEGNTEAFF	TGTGCCAGCTCACCAGAGGGGAACACTGAAGCTTTCTTT
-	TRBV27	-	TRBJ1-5	CASSLSRITQPQHF	TGTGCCAGCAGTTTATCGAGGATCACTCAGCCCCAGCATTTT
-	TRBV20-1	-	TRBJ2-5	CSAPLLETQYF	TGCAGTGCTCCTCTATTGGAGACCCAGTACTTC
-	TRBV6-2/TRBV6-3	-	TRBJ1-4	CASSYDMNEKLFF	TGTGCCAGCAGTTACGACATGAATGAAAAACTGTTTTTT